The 9 T cell receptor beta chains given below trace back to one sample, sequenced in a study of human T cells and chemical hapten exposure. Each CDR3 protein is one row after TCRdb ran MiXCR on the RACE reads. Here the sample spans approximately 260,000 distinct CDR3 sequences, roughly 7.4% being singletons. Described time point: pre-sensitization, week 0. The treatment here: therapeutic diphenylcyclopropenone sensitization with weekly scalp DPC. The sequencing used whole blood, collected in connection with sensitization to the hapten diphenylcyclopropenone (DPC). The receptors were sampled from a man younger than 35 with alopecia areata. Some clones in this sample may be carry-over from other donors' samples.

J is TRBJ1-2 and V is TRBV7-2, with 8 nucleotides matching TRBD1. CDR1 and CDR2 (germline): SGHTA, FQGNSA. This CDR3 spans 15 amino acids. V shed 6 bases, J shed 7 bases, and the junction held 13 bases outside the gene matches. CDR3 nucleotides: TGTGCCAGCAGTCAAGTGACAGGGGACGGGAGTGGCTACACCTTC. Encoded protein: CASSQVTGDGSGYTF.

This clonotype was counted at least ten times. This chain connects TRBV9 to TRBJ1-2, with 9 bases fitting TRBD1. In germline, CDR1 is SGDLS, CDR2 YYNGEE. V shed 3 bases and J 7 bases; nucleotides not matched to a gene: 4. CDR3 length: 13 residues. The CDR3 DNA reads as TGTGCCAGCAGCGGAACAGGGGGCCGTGGCTACACCTTC. It translates to CASSGTGGRGYTF.

This clonotype was detected many times. V gene TRBV12-3 or TRBV12-4 combines with J gene TRBJ2-7; D not certain. The V gene lost 6 bases and the J gene lost 0 bases, with 6 bases spanning the gap. The CDR3 spans 12 residues. The CDR3 DNA reads TGTGCCAGCAGGCCCGACTCCTACGAGCAGTACTTC. Its protein product is CASRPDSYEQYF.

The CDR3 loop reads CASSHLWAQRTEAFF. In DNA form, the CDR3 reads TGCGCCAGCAGCCACTTGTGGGCCCAAAGGACTGAAGCTTTCTTT. The chain recombines TRBV4-3 with TRBJ1-1; D is uncertain. Germline loops: CDR1 LGHNA, CDR2 YSLEER. The CDR3 spans 15 residues. Deletions cut 3 bases from V and 5 bases from J, with 16 bases between.

The genes are TRBV7-2 and TRBJ2-5, with TRBD2 matching over 7 bases. The CDR3 consists of 17 residues. Germline V gene data show CDR1 as SGHTA and CDR2 as FQGNSA. After removal of 5 bases from V and 5 bases from J, the junction contained 17 bases not matched to a gene. The CDR3 region is CASSIRIGGGLEETQYF. The CDR3 DNA sequence: TGTGCCAGCAGCATACGAATCGGCGGGGGATTGGAGGAGACCCAGTACTTC.

The chain has TRBV7-2 and TRBJ2-7, with D unclear. Germline V gene lookup returns CDR1 SGHTA and CDR2 FQGNSA. The CDR3 sequence is 14 residues long. V lost 2 bases and J lost 6, with 14 bases in between. As DNA, the CDR3 is TGTGCCAGCAGCTTATTGTCGATCACTCCCGAGCAGTACTTC. It translates to CASSLLSITPEQYF.

This clonotype was detected a few times. The chain has TRBV20-1 and TRBJ2-6; 7 bases align to TRBD2. Germline CDR1 DFQATT, CDR2 SNEGSKA (reference sequence). The CDR3 spans 17 residues. V dropped 1 base and J dropped 2; count of bases not matched to a gene: 8. CDR3 sequence reads: CSARVGLSLPGANVLTF. CDR3 sequence (DNA): TGCAGTGCTAGAGTGGGACTAAGCTTACCTGGGGCCAACGTCCTGACTTTC.

This clonotype was picked up many times. The V gene is TRBV12-3 or TRBV12-4, the J gene TRBJ1-1; no reliable D call. V lost 1 base to trimming and J lost 6 bases, with 15 bases between them. This CDR3 is built from 15 residues. The CDR3, as DNA: TGTGCCAGCAGTTTAGAATCCGTCGGTTACGCTGAAGCTTTCTTT. It translates to CASSLESVGYAEAFF.

This clonotype was detected a few times. This is likely a read error, given that the CDR3 carries no conserved phenylalanine or tryptophan at its end. The chain recombines TRBV5-6 with TRBJ2-7; 7 nucleotides agree with TRBD2. CDR1 is SGHDT and CDR2 is YYEEEE in the germline V gene. The CDR3 length is 12 residues. Unmatched junction bases numbered 3, after V lost 5 bases and J lost 4 bases. CDR3 nucleotides: TGTGCCAGCAGGGGAGGGCATTACGAGCAGTACCTC. Translation: CASRGGHYEQYL.